Included here is one T cell receptor (beta chain) sequence, with context. Original data processing: Quantification of nucleated cells was approximated via reference gene primer amplification. The assay was immunoSEQ multiplex PCR, and TCRdb's table has in-frame clones only and misses some. The D gene and trimming were derived from the DNA, and the V and J assignments and clone size from that table. The sample gives tens of thousands of clones, roughly 80% of which show up once; more than 4% is in the top ten. The CDR3 length is 15 residues. Germline V lookup: CDR1 SGDLS, CDR2 YYNGEE. The V end was cut by 0 bases, the J end by 2 bases, with 9 bases between. The sample originates from a study of blood T cell repertoires in COVID-19. As for the study in general: Italy, Spain and the United States were the sources of the convalescent and acute COVID-19 samples. T cells, B-cell-depleted T cells, or PBMCs supplied cDNA or gDNA.

The chain links TRBV9 to TRBJ1-3; D uncertain. Specimen: peripheral blood. The sequence derives from a woman in her seventies with acute or convalescent COVID-19. The CDR3 DNA sequence: TGTGCCAGCAGCGTAGATGAGGGTCCTGGAAACACCATATATTTT. Translated: CASSVDEGPGNTIYF.